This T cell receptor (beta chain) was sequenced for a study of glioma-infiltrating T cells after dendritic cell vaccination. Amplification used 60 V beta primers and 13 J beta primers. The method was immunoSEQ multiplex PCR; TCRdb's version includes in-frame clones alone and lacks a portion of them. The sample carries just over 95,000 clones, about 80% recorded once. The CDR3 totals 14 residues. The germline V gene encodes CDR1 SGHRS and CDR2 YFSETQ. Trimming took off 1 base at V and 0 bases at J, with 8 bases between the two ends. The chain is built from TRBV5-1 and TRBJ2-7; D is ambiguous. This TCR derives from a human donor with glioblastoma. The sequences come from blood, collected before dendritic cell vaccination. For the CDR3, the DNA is TGCGCCAGCAGCTTGTACAGTAGCTCCTACGAGCAGTACTTC. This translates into CASSLYSSSYEQYF.